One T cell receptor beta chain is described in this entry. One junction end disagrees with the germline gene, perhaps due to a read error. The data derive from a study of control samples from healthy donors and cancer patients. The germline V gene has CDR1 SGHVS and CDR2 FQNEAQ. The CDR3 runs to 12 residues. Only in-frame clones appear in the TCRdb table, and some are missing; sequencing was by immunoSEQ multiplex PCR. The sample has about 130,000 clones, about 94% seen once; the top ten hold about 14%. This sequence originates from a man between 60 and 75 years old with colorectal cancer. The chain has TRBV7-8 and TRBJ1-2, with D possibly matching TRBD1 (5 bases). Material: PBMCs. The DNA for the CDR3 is TGTGCCAGCAGCTTAGGGAGGGGACGAGAGATCTTC. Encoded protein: CASSLGRGREIF.